This T cell receptor beta chain was recorded in a study of blood T cell repertoires in COVID-19. Study-level background: Acute-phase and convalescent COVID-19 samples originated in the United States, Italy and Spain. PBMCs, B-cell-depleted T cells, or T cells were the source of the cDNA or gDNA that made up the material.

The protocol was immunoSEQ multiplex PCR, while the TCRdb copy is restricted to in-frame clones and leaves out a portion. The sample contains over 200,000 clones, 70% to 90% of which appear only once. CDR1 and CDR2 from the germline V gene are KGHSH and LQKENI. The CDR3 covers 16 residues. J lost 2 bases, V lost 1 base, and 5 bases had no gene match. Input material: peripheral blood. The V gene is TRBV18, the J gene TRBJ2-3; 8 nucleotides agree with TRBD2. This TCR derives from a man in his forties or fifties with acute or convalescent COVID-19. The CDR3 DNA reads as TGTGCCAGCTCACCACTAAGCGGGGGAATCACAGATACGCAGTATTTT. It codes for CASSPLSGGITDTQYF. Looking up the rest from reference TRBV18 and TRBJ2-3 gives the full variable domain: NAGVMQNPRHLVRRRGQEARLRCSPMKGHSHVYWYRQLPEEGLKFMVYLQKENIIDESGMPKERFSAEFPKEGPSILRIQQVVRGDSAAYFCASSPLSGGITDTQYFGPGTRLTVL.